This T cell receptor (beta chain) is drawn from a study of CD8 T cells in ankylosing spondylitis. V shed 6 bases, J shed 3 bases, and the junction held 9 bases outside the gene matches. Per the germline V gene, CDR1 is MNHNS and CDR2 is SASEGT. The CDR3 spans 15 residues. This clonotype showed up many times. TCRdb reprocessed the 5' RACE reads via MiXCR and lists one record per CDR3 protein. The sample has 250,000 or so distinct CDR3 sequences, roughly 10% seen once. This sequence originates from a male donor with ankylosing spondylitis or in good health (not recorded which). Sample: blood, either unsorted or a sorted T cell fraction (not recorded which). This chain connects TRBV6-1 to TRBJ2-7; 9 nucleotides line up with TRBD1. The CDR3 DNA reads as TGTGCCAGCAGGAAACCGGGACAGGGTATCTACGAGCAGTACTTC. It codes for CASRKPGQGIYEQYF.